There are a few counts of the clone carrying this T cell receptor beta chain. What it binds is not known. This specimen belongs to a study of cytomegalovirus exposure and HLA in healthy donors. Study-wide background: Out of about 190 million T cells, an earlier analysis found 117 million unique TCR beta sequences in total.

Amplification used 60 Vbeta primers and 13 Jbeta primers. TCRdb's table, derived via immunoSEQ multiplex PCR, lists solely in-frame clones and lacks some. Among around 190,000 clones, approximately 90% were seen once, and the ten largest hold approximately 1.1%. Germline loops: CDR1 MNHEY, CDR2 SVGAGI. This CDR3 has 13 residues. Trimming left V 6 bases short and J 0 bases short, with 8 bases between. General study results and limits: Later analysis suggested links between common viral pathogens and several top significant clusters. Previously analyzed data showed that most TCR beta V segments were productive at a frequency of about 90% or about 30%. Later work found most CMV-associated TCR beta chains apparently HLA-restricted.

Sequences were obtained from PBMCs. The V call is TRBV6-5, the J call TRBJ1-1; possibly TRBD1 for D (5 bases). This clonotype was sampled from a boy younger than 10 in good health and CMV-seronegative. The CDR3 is CASSDRVNTEAFF. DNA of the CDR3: TGTGCCAGCAGCGACAGAGTGAACACTGAAGCTTTCTTT.